The TCR beta chain described here comes from a study of tumor-infiltrating lymphocytes in primary liver carcinoma. Study-level findings and limits: Found in all five tumor regions were only about 7.5-25% of top clones.

Unsorted bulk tissue of about 20-32 mg yielded co-extracted RNA and DNA. Researchers generated TCR beta cDNA from roughly 520 ng of total RNA, relying on a constant-region primer. Construction of TCR beta libraries relied on three successive nested multiplex PCR rounds employing slightly modified ARM-PCR. TRBV1-TRBV30 forward primers paired with a C-beta reverse primer drove the first two PCR rounds, 10 cycles each. TCRdb ran MiXCR on the multiplex PCR reads and lists one entry per CDR3 protein. The top ten hold 9.3% of the sample, which has roughly 120,000 distinct CDR3 sequences, around 62% seen once. There are many counts of this clonotype. Its specificity is not known. The germline V gene has CDR1 SGHAT and CDR2 FQNNGV. Unmatched junction bases numbered 2, after V lost 0 bases and J lost 2 bases. This CDR3 has 16 amino acids.

The chain joins TRBV11-2 to TRBJ2-1; 9 bases align to TRBD1. The receptor comes from a woman in her fifties or sixties with primary liver carcinoma and hepatitis B virus infection. The sequencing sample was made of liver tumor tissue from sampling region 1. Subset indicated: tumor region T1, superior pole. CDR3 region: CASSLEGDRAYNEQFF. As DNA, the CDR3 is TGTGCCAGCAGCTTAGAAGGGGACAGGGCCTACAATGAGCAGTTCTTC.